This T cell receptor beta chain was found in a study of identifying expanded T cells in peripheral blood. Produced via immunoSEQ multiplex PCR; TCRdb's table is partial and in-frame only. This sample has some 77,000 clones, with 88% found just once. This CDR3 comprises 16 residues. Per germline, CDR1 MDHEN and CDR2 SYDVKM. With V trimmed by 6 bases and J by 5 bases, 16 bases remained unmatched. This receptor was identified in a person between 18 and 75 years old in good health. Sequencing input: blood. The chain links TRBV28 to TRBJ2-7, with 7 bases that match TRBD1. This CDR3 reads CASRDTGDRSPHEQYF. The CDR3 DNA reads as TGTGCCAGCAGAGACACAGGGGATCGATCTCCCCACGAGCAGTACTTC.